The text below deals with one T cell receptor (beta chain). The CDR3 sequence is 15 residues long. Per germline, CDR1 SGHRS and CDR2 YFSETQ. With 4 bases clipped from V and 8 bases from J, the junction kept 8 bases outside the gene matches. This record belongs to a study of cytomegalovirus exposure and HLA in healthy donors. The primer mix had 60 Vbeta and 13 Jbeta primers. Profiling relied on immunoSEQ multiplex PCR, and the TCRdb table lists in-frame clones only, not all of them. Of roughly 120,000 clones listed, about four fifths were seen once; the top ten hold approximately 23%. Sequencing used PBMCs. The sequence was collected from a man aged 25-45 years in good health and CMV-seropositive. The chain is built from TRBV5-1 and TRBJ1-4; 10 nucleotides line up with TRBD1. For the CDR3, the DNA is TGCGCCAGCAGCACCCGGGACAGGGGATCCGAAAAACTGTTTTTT. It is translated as CASSTRDRGSEKLFF. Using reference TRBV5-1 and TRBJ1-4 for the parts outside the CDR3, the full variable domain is KAGVTQTPRYLIKTRGQQVTLSCSPISGHRSVSWYQQTPGQGLQFLFEYFSETQRNKGNFPGRFSGRQFSNSRSEMNVSTLELGDSALYLCASSTRDRGSEKLFFGSGTQLSVL.